The 21 T cell receptor beta chains below all came from one sample that was sequenced in a study of vaccination effects on CD4 cells after COVID-19. Following 10 days of culture, CD4+ T cells were isolated. Participants were given two doses of BNT162b2 or mRNA-1273 vaccine. Libraries were prepared by immunoSEQ multiplex PCR; TCRdb keeps only in-frame clonotypes and omits some of them. The sample yields roughly 30,000 clones, 70% to 75% seen once. These receptors have no identified antigens. The sample was CD4+ T cells from PBMCs cultured without peptide, taken after COVID-19 vaccination. Receptor source: a human donor who received a COVID-19 vaccine.

The chain joins TRBV5-1 to TRBJ2-6; possibly TRBD2 for D (5 bases). The length of the CDR3 is 16 residues. Germline lookup yields CDR1 SGHRS and CDR2 YFSETQ. V lost 5 bases, J lost 4 bases, and 16 bases lay in between. The CDR3 bases are TGCGCCAGCAGGCGGCTAGCCGTCATCGGGGCCAACGTCCTGACTTTC. It is translated as CASRRLAVIGANVLTF.

The chain joins TRBV19 to TRBJ1-1, with 7 bases matching TRBD1. The V gene's germline CDR1 is LNHDA and CDR2 SQIVND (reference sequence). J lost 4 bases, V lost 6 bases, and 8 bases had no gene match. The CDR3 is 14 residues long. DNA for the CDR3: TGTGCCAGTAGAGCAGGGGGAGGGACCACTGAAGCTTTCTTT. The encoded protein is CASRAGGGTTEAFF. Supplemented by reference TRBV19 and TRBJ1-1, the full variable domain reads DGGITQSPKYLFRKEGQNVTLSCEQNLNHDAMYWYRQDPGQGLRLIYYSQIVNDFQKGDIAEGYSVSREKKESFPLTVTSAQKNPTAFYLCASRAGGGTTEAFFGQGTRLTVV.

This clone has just a few counts. This rearrangement joins TRBV11-3 to TRBJ2-3; the match to TRBD2 covers 7 bases. The CDR3 extends over 14 amino acids. Trimming removed 5 bases from V and 1 base from J; junction bases left unmatched: 3. Germline CDR1 reads SGHNT; CDR2 reads YENEEA. CDR3 nucleotides: TGTGCCAGCAGCCGGACTAGTCGCACAGATACGCAGTATTTT. It specifies CASSRTSRTDTQYF.

The chain combines TRBV5-1 with TRBJ2-1; D assignment may be TRBD1 or TRBD2 (5 bases each). CDR1 and CDR2 from the germline V gene are SGHRS and YFSETQ. Deletions cut 0 bases from V and 9 bases from J, with 10 bases between. CDR3 length: 13 amino acids. CDR3 bases: TGCGCCAGCAGCTTGGGCCCGGGGACTGAGCAGTTCTTC. This translates into CASSLGPGTEQFF.

The J gene is TRBJ1-1, the V gene TRBV5-1; D uncertain. The germline V gene encodes CDR1 SGHRS and CDR2 YFSETQ. Trimming took off 2 bases at V and 1 base at J, with 6 bases between the two ends. The CDR3 spans 13 residues. The CDR3 bases are TGCGCCAGCAGCTTTGAGGGGAACACTGAAGCTTTCTTT. Amino acids: CASSFEGNTEAFF.

Worth noting for this clone: At one end the junction does not follow the germline gene, possibly because of a read error. The chain uses TRBV5-6 and TRBJ1-2; 9 bases line up with TRBD1. Germline lookup yields CDR1 SGHDT and CDR2 YYEEEE. This CDR3 has 14 amino acids. The chain's CDR3 is CASTLGQGIGGYTF. The CDR3 nucleotides are TGTGCCAGCACCTTGGGACAGGGAATTGGTGGCTACACCTTC.

This chain links TRBV27 with TRBJ1-4; 10 bases line up with TRBD1. The CDR3 is 14 amino acids. V trimming: 6 bases; J trimming: 7 bases; junction bases outside the gene matches: 5. CDR1 and CDR2 from the germline V gene are MNHEY and SMNVEV (reference sequence). CDR3 sequence (DNA): TGTGCCAGCAGCCTGGACAGGGGGGTTGAAAAACTGTTTTTT. It encodes CASSLDRGVEKLFF.

The V gene is TRBV7-9, the J gene TRBJ1-4, with unresolved D. There are 14 residues in the CDR3. With 4 bases removed from V and 0 bases from J, the gap between germline ends came to 6 bases. Germline V CDR1 and CDR2: SEHNR, FQNEAQ (reference sequence). CDR3 nucleotides: TGTGCCAGCAGCTCCGCCGCAACTAATGAAAAACTGTTTTTT. This gives the protein CASSSAATNEKLFF.

This clone occurred a few times. The rearrangement links TRBV18 to TRBJ2-7; no clear D. V lost 3 bases to trimming and J lost 2 bases, with 5 bases between them. CDR1 and CDR2 (germline): KGHSH, LQKENI. This CDR3 contains 12 residues. Written as DNA, the CDR3 is TGTGCCAGCTCACCCGAACCCTACGAGCAGTACTTC. Amino acids: CASSPEPYEQYF.

This chain uses TRBV27 with TRBJ2-3; no clear D gene. With 5 bases removed from V and 1 base from J, the gap between germline ends came to 4 bases. CDR1 is MNHEY, CDR2 SMNVEV, per germline (reference sequence). The CDR3 spans 12 residues. This chain's CDR3 is CASSHRTDTQYF. The CDR3 DNA sequence: TGTGCCAGCAGTCACCGCACAGATACGCAGTATTTT.

The chain is built from TRBV18 and TRBJ2-3, with 9 nucleotides matching TRBD1. The CDR3 spans 14 residues. Germline V gene sequence: CDR1 KGHSH, CDR2 LQKENI. The V gene end was trimmed by 3 bases and the J gene end by 3 bases; junction bases not matched to a gene: 1. CDR3 nucleotide sequence: TGTGCCAGCTCACCCGGGACAGGGACAGATACGCAGTATTTT. Translating it yields CASSPGTGTDTQYF.

The V gene is TRBV20-1, the J gene TRBJ2-3; D ambiguous. The CDR3 is made up of 11 amino acids. CDR1 is DFQATT and CDR2 is SNEGSKA in the germline V gene (reference sequence). The CDR3 DNA reads as TGCAGCCCCCGGCGGACAGATACGCAGTATTTT. Translated: CSPRRTDTQYF.

The chain couples TRBV5-5 to TRBJ1-2, with a tentative D call TRBD1 (5 bases). Per germline, CDR1 SGHKS and CDR2 YYEKEE (reference sequence). This CDR3 region has 14 residues. V lost 3 bases, J lost 4 bases, and 13 bases lay in between. CDR3 protein: CASSSPLRGYGYTF. The CDR3 DNA reads as TGTGCCAGCAGCTCCCCGCTGAGGGGCTATGGCTACACCTTC.

The chain employs TRBV4-1 and TRBJ1-6; D remains ambiguous. The CDR3 spans 13 residues. V was clipped by 3 bases and J by 8 bases, with 8 bases between them. The germline CDR1 and CDR2 sequences are MGHRA and YSYEKL. The CDR3 protein is CASSQVTDSPLHF. In DNA form, the CDR3 reads TGCGCCAGCAGCCAGGTTACAGATTCACCCCTCCACTTT.

CDR3 sequence: CASSLGSGRGNTEAFF. CDR3 sequence (DNA): TGCGCCAGCAGCTTGGGTTCGGGCAGGGGAAACACTGAAGCTTTCTTT. This rearrangement joins TRBV5-1 to TRBJ1-1; a weak D match, TRBD1 (6 bases). The V gene's germline CDR1 is SGHRS and CDR2 YFSETQ. The CDR3 is 16 amino acids. The ends were cut back, 0 bases at V and 2 bases at J, with 14 bases in the middle.

The chain's CDR3 is CASSADRVFLPQHF. The DNA of the CDR3 is TGTGCCAGCAGCGCTGACAGGGTGTTTCTGCCCCAGCATTTT. The rearrangement joins TRBV6-5 to TRBJ1-5, with 7 bases lining up with TRBD1. Germline-derived CDR1 and CDR2 are MNHEY and SVGAGI. Trimming cost V 6 bases and J 9 bases; bases outside gene matches: 11. This CDR3 spans 14 amino acids.

In DNA form, the CDR3 reads TGCGCCAGCAGCGACCGACTAGCGGGGGGAATATCCTACAATGAGCAGTTCTTC. It codes for CASSDRLAGGISYNEQFF. The chain is built from TRBV4-1 and TRBJ2-1; 13 bases agree with TRBD2. CDR3 length: 18 amino acids. CDR1 and CDR2 from the germline V gene are MGHRA and YSYEKL. V shed 5 bases and J 1 base; nucleotides not matched to a gene: 8.

CDR3 in amino acids: CASSGQGTDTQYF. In DNA form, the CDR3 reads TGTGCCAGCAGCGGACAGGGCACAGATACGCAGTATTTT. The rearrangement joins TRBV11-2 to TRBJ2-3; 7 bases match TRBD1. The CDR3 totals 13 residues. Germline V gene data show CDR1 as SGHAT and CDR2 as FQNNGV. Germline trimming cut 5 bases from V and 1 base from J; bases unmatched to any gene: 0.

The J gene is TRBJ2-5, the V gene TRBV28, with 7 nucleotides matching TRBD1. CDR1 MDHEN and CDR2 SYDVKM come from the germline V gene. Trimming removed 5 bases from V and 1 base from J; junction bases left unmatched: 1. This CDR3 has 13 amino acids. The CDR3 protein is CASSRQGQETQYF. CDR3 nucleotides: TGTGCCAGCAGTAGACAGGGCCAAGAGACCCAGTACTTC.

The CDR3 region has the DNA TGTGCCTGGAGCAGAGTATTCGGGGAGCTGTTTTTT. Amino acid sequence: CAWSRVFGELFF. This rearrangement joins TRBV30 to TRBJ2-2, with no clear D. Trimming pared 3 bases from V and 7 bases from J, leaving 9 bases between. The CDR3 is 12 residues long. Germline CDR1 and CDR2: GTSNPN and SVGIG (reference sequence). Drawing the rest from reference TRBV30 and TRBJ2-2, the complete variable domain is SQTIHQWPATLVQPVGSPLSLECTVEGTSNPNLYWYRQAAGRGLQLLFYSVGIGQISSEVPQNLSASRPQDRQFILSSKKLLLSDSGFYLCAWSRVFGELFFGEGSRLTVL.

This clone appeared a few times. This rearrangement joins TRBV7-2 to TRBJ2-2; 8 bases map to TRBD2. The CDR3 totals 15 residues. The trim removed 5 bases at V and 6 bases at J, leaving 8 bases unmatched. Germline V lookup: CDR1 SGHTA, CDR2 FQGNSA. CDR3: CASSLTSDRAGELFF. The DNA for the CDR3 is TGTGCCAGCAGCCTGACTAGCGACCGGGCCGGGGAGCTGTTTTTT.